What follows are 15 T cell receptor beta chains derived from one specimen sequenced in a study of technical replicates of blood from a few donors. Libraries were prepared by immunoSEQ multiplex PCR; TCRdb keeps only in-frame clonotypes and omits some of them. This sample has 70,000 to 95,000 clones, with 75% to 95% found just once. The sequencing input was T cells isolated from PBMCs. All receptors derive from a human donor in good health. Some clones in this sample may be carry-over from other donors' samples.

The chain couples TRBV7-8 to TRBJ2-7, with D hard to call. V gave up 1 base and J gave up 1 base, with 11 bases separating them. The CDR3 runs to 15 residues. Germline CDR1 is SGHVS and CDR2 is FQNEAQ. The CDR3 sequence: CASSLDGTRSYEQYF. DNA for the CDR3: TGTGCCAGCAGCTTAGACGGCACGAGGTCCTACGAGCAGTACTTC.

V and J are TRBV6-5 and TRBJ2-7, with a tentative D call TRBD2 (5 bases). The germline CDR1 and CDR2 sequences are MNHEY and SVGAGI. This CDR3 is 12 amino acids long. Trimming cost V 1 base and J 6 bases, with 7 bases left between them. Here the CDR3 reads CASSYLAREQYF. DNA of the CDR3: TGTGCCAGCAGTTACTTAGCGCGCGAGCAGTACTTC.

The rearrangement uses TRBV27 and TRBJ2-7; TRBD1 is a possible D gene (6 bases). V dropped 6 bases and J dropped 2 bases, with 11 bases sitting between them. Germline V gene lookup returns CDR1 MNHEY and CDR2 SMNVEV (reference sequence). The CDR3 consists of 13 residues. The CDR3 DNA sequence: TGTGCCAGCAGGTCCGGGACAACCTACGAGCAGTACTTC. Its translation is CASRSGTTYEQYF.

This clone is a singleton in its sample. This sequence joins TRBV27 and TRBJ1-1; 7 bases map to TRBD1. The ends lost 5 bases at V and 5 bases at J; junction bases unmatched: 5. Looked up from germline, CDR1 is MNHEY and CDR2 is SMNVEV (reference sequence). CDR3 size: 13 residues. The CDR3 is CASSRTGDTEAFF. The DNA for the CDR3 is TGTGCCAGCAGTAGGACAGGAGATACTGAAGCTTTCTTT.

CDR3 residues: CASRETSGILNTGELFF. The DNA for the CDR3 is TGTGCCAGCAGGGAAACTAGCGGAATTTTGAACACCGGGGAGCTGTTTTTT. The rearrangement joins TRBV9 to TRBJ2-2, with 8 bases fitting TRBD2. Germline assignment: CDR1 SGDLS and CDR2 YYNGEE. After removal of 5 bases from V and 1 base from J, the junction contained 10 bases not matched to a gene. The CDR3 sequence is 17 residues long.

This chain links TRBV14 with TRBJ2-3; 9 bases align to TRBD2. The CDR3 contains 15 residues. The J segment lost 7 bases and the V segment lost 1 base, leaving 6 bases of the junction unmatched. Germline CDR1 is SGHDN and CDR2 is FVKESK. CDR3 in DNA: TGTGCCAGCAGCCAAGCTGCTAGCGGGGTGTATACGCAGTATTTT. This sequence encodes CASSQAASGVYTQYF.

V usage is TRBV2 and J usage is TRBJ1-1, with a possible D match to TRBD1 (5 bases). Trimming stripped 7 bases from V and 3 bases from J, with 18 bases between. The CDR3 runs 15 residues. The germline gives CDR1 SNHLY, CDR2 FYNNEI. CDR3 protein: CASTFPRGGDTEAFF. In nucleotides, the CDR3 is TGTGCCAGCACCTTCCCTAGGGGTGGTGACACTGAAGCTTTCTTT. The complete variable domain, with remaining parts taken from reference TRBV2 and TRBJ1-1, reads EPEVTQTPSHQVTQMGQEVILRCVPISNHLYFYWYRQILGQKVEFLVSFYNNEISEKSEIFDDQFSVERPDGSNFTLKIRSTKLEDSAMYFCASTFPRGGDTEAFFGQGTRLTVV.

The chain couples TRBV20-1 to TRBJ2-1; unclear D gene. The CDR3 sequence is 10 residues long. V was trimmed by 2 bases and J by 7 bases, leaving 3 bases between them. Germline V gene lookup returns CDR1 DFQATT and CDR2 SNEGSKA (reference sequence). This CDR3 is CSARLNEQFF. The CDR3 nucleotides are TGCAGTGCTAGACTAAATGAGCAGTTCTTC.

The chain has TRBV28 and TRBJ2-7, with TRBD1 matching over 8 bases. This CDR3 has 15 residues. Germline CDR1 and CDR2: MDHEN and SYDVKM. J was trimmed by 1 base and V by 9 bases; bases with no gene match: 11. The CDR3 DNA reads TGTGCCAGTTACGACAGGGGCCAACATTCCTACGAGCAGTACTTC. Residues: CASYDRGQHSYEQYF.

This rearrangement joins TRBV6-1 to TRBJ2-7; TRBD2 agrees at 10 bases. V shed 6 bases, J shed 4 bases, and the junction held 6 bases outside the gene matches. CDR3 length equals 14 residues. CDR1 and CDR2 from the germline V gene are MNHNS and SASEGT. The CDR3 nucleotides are TGTGCCAGCAGACCTAGCGGGAGATTTTACGAGCAGTACTTC. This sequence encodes CASRPSGRFYEQYF.

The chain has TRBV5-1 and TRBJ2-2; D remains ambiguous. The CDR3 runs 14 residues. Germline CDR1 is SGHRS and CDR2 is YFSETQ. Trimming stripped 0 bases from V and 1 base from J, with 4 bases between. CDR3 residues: CASSLGRNTGELFF. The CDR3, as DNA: TGCGCCAGCAGCTTGGGGAGGAACACCGGGGAGCTGTTTTTT. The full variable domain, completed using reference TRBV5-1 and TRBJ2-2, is KAGVTQTPRYLIKTRGQQVTLSCSPISGHRSVSWYQQTPGQGLQFLFEYFSETQRNKGNFPGRFSGRQFSNSRSEMNVSTLELGDSALYLCASSLGRNTGELFFGEGSRLTVL.

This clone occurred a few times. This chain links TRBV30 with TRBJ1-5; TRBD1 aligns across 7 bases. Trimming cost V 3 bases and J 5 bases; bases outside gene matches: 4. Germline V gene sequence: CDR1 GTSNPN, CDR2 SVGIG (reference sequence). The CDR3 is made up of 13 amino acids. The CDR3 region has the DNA TGTGCCTGGAGCGATGACAGGGATCAGCCCCAGCATTTT. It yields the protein CAWSDDRDQPQHF.

The CDR3, as DNA: TGTGCCAGCAGTTTAAGCGGGAGGGCCACCTACGAGCAGTACTTC. Its protein is CASSLSGRATYEQYF. V and J are TRBV27 and TRBJ2-7; TRBD2 agrees at 10 bases. This CDR3 is 15 amino acids long. From germline, CDR1 is MNHEY and CDR2 SMNVEV (reference sequence). J lost 2 bases, V lost 2 bases, and 3 bases had no gene match.

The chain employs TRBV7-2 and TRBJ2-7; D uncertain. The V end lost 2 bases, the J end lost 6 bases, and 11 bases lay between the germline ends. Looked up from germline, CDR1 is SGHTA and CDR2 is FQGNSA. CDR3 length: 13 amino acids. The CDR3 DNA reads TGTGCCAGCAGCTTAAGGAGCACTGGCGAGCAGTACTTC. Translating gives CASSLRSTGEQYF.

The CDR3 spells CASSPQISWTMDSTDTQYF. The CDR3 DNA reads TGCGCCAGCAGCCCGCAGATTTCCTGGACTATGGATAGCACAGATACGCAGTATTTT. The genes are TRBV4-3 and TRBJ2-3, with a tentative D call TRBD2 (6 bases). Trimming pared 4 bases from V and 0 bases from J, leaving 23 bases between. The CDR3 is made up of 19 amino acids. Germline assignment: CDR1 LGHNA and CDR2 YSLEER.